This entry is about one T cell receptor beta chain. The sample originates from a study of blood T cell repertoires in COVID-19. Study processing details: Amplification of reference gene primers provided the estimated nucleated cell counts. TCRdb keeps only in-frame clones here, not all; method: immunoSEQ multiplex PCR. V, J and clone size reflect that table, while D and trimming were determined from the DNA. The sample lists under 300,000 clones, around nine tenths occurring once. In germline, CDR1 is SGHRS, CDR2 YFSETQ. The CDR3 has 13 residues. Between the trimmed V and J ends, which lost 2 bases and 5 bases, there was a span of 9 bases.

This chain joins TRBV5-1 and TRBJ2-3, with D perhaps matching TRBD2 (6 bases). The clonotype was recovered from a woman aged 55-70 years in a cohort exposed to, infected with or recovered from COVID-19 (not recorded which). The sequenced sample consisted of PBMCs or T cells enriched from blood (not recorded which). The CDR3 sequence is CASSFGGKDTQYF. The DNA of the CDR3 is TGCGCCAGCAGCTTCGGAGGGAAAGATACGCAGTATTTT.